The rows below give T cell receptor beta chains drawn from one sample of a study of blood T cell repertoires in COVID-19. Assay: immunoSEQ multiplex PCR; the TCRdb copy retains only in-frame clones and omits some. The sample records 120,000 to 150,000 clones, roughly 80% being singletons. Sequenced sample: peripheral blood. The receptors come from a human donor in a cohort sampled during active COVID-19. The CDR3 runs from the conserved cysteine through the conserved F or W.

CASSLAASGGGTEQFF	TRBV5-1
CASSFGQGAREQYF	TRBV13
CASSHQLQGALSFHGYTF	TRBV3-1/TRBV3-2
CASSLPAGAQDEQYF	TRBV4-2
CASSDRGRGGNQPQHF	TRBV19
CASSLWRGVDEQFF	TRBV5-4
CASSWTSQETQYF	TRBV6-5
CASSEADPRDYEQYF	TRBV2
CASSALAGTGYPHGTEAFF	TRBV19
CASSAHRGMRATEQFF	TRBV19
CASSQVAPDSYEQYF	TRBV4-1
CASSLEGLAGNEQFF	TRBV11-2
CASSLRTTNTGELFF	TRBV27
CASSLQETQYF	TRBV28
CASSLGTGIPGYTF	TRBV5-6
CASSVQAAGGKDTQYF	TRBV9
CASSLRELQGYEQYF	TRBV11-2
CASSLGQKKNSPLHF	TRBV6-6
CASGFNRGEAFF	TRBV12-5
CASRIGTGGMNTEAFF	TRBV28
CASSPYGHNSNQPQHF	TRBV6-2/TRBV6-3
CASSEARATEAFF	TRBV6-1